Shown below are 3 T cell receptor beta chains from a single sample sequenced in a study of blood T cell repertoires in COVID-19. Produced via immunoSEQ multiplex PCR; TCRdb's table is partial and in-frame only. The sample includes fewer than 300,000 clones, approximately 80% of them seen just once. Sequences were obtained from peripheral blood. These receptors were obtained from a human donor in a cohort sampled during active COVID-19.

This clone showed up just a few times. This sequence joins TRBV29-1 and TRBJ2-1, with 10 bases fitting TRBD1. Unmatched junction bases numbered 20, after V lost 5 bases and J lost 1 base. The germline V gene encodes CDR1 SQVTM and CDR2 ANQGSEA. This CDR3 has 20 residues. CDR3 loop: CSVYSIYRGQGKLSYNEQFF. The CDR3 DNA sequence: TGCAGCGTTTATTCCATCTATAGGGGACAGGGGAAACTTTCCTACAATGAGCAGTTCTTC.

The J gene is TRBJ2-7, the V gene TRBV18; a weak D match, TRBD2 (6 bases). The CDR3 extends over 14 amino acids. CDR1 and CDR2 (germline): KGHSH, LQKENI. Trimming cost V 3 bases and J 2 bases, with 11 bases left between them. As DNA, the CDR3 is TGTGCCAGCTCACCTGGAGGGACCGCCTACGAGCAGTACTTC. Residues: CASSPGGTAYEQYF.

This chain connects TRBV28 to TRBJ1-4, with TRBD1 matching over 7 bases. The CDR3 extends over 14 amino acids. Trimming took 6 bases from V and 7 from J; bases not matched to a gene: 8. CDR1 and CDR2 (germline): MDHEN, SYDVKM. CDR3 DNA: TGTGCCAGCAGGCTAGGTGGACAGGCTGAAAAACTGTTTTTT. The encoded protein is CASRLGGQAEKLFF.